The rows below give T cell receptor beta chains drawn from one sample of a study of cytomegalovirus exposure and HLA in healthy donors. Assay: immunoSEQ multiplex PCR; the TCRdb copy retains only in-frame clones and omits some. The sample carries about 170,000 clones, around 80% recorded once. The source material was PBMCs. The source of these receptors is a woman between 45 and 60 years old in good health and CMV-seronegative. The CDR3 runs from the conserved cysteine through the conserved F or W. D genes are given only for firm matches. Clone size, where shown, is once, few, many, or a class for clones that have expanded.

abundance | j_gene | d_gene | v_gene | len | CDR3aa | CDR3nt
NA | TRBJ1-2 | TRBD1 | TRBV2 | 17 | CASSEALSGQGGRGYTF | TGTGCCAGCAGTGAAGCTCTTTCAGGACAGGGAGGAAGGGGCTACACCTTC
NA | TRBJ2-1 | TRBD2 | TRBV27 | 16 | CASSSYGTSGYNEQFF | TGTGCCAGCAGTTCCTATGGGACTAGCGGTTACAATGAGCAGTTCTTC
NA | TRBJ2-1 | NA | TRBV28 | 13 | CASAADTNNEQFF | TGTGCCAGCGCCGCTGACACAAACAATGAGCAGTTCTTC
once | TRBJ2-7 | TRBD2 | TRBV27 | 16 | CASRWGSSGVRYEQYF | TGTGCCAGCCGATGGGGCTCTAGCGGGGTACGCTACGAGCAGTACTTC
NA | TRBJ1-2 | NA | TRBV4-3 | 17 | CASSQDPVGGRYYGYTF | TGCGCCAGCAGCCAAGACCCCGTGGGGGGGCGATACTATGGCTACACCTTC
NA | TRBJ2-7 | TRBD1 | TRBV4-3 | 16 | CASSPSPTGGSYEQYF | TGCGCCAGCAGCCCTTCCCCGACAGGGGGGTCCTACGAGCAGTACTTC
NA | TRBJ1-5 | TRBD1 | TRBV19 | 15 | CASTPTGYTNQPQHF | TGTGCCAGTACCCCGACAGGGTATACCAATCAGCCCCAGCATTTT
NA | TRBJ1-1 | TRBD1 | TRBV5-1 | 15 | CASSRVGQGDTEAFF | TGCGCCAGCAGCCGAGTAGGACAGGGTGACACTGAAGCTTTCTTT
few | TRBJ1-3 | NA | TRBV28 | 14 | CASSSRQRGNTIYF | TGTGCCAGCAGTTCCCGACAGCGCGGAAACACCATATATTTT
NA | TRBJ2-1 | TRBD2 | TRBV19 | 15 | CASSSAGLQRNEQFF | TGTGCCAGTAGTTCCGCGGGACTACAACGCAATGAGCAGTTCTTC
NA | TRBJ2-7 | TRBD2 | TRBV27 | 15 | CASSWGGRERDEQYF | TGTGCCAGCAGCTGGGGAGGGCGGGAGAGGGACGAGCAGTACTTC
NA | TRBJ2-1 | NA | TRBV6-5 | 14 | CASSYFGDYNEQFF | TGTGCCAGCAGTTACTTCGGGGACTACAATGAGCAGTTCTTC
NA | TRBJ2-2 | NA | TRBV27 | 12 | CASRAQPGELFF | TGTGCCAGCAGGGCCCAACCCGGGGAGCTGTTTTTT
once | TRBJ2-5 | TRBD2 | TRBV6-7 | 14 | CASLRRGGCETQYF | TGTGCCAGCCTCAGGCGGGGGGGCTGCGAGACCCAGTACTTC
NA | TRBJ2-2 | NA | TRBV14 | 17 | CASSQVVSSVNTGELFF | TGTGCCAGCAGCCAAGTTGTGTCGTCTGTGAACACCGGGGAGCTGTTTTTT
NA | TRBJ1-2 | NA | TRBV10-2 | 13 | CASSEEGGYGYTF | TGCGCCAGCAGTGAAGAGGGTGGCTATGGCTACACCTTC
NA | TRBJ2-2 | TRBD2 | TRBV19 | 16 | CASSIEGTSGFGELFF | TGTGCCAGTAGTATAGAGGGGACTAGCGGCTTCGGGGAGCTGTTTTTT
NA | TRBJ1-5 | NA | TRBV28 | 14 | CASRVGGPNQPQHF | TGTGCCAGCAGAGTAGGAGGGCCGAATCAGCCCCAGCATTTT
NA | TRBJ1-2 | NA | TRBV4-3 | 14 | CASSQVGANYGYTF | TGCGCCAGCAGCCAAGTCGGAGCTAACTATGGCTACACCTTC
NA | TRBJ2-5 | TRBD2 | TRBV5-4 | 16 | CASSFKLAGAGKTQYF | TGTGCCAGCAGCTTTAAACTAGCGGGAGCAGGGAAGACCCAGTACTTC
NA | TRBJ2-5 | TRBD2 | TRBV29-1 | 15 | CSVDTSGGPSETQYF | TGCAGCGTTGATACTAGCGGGGGGCCGTCAGAGACCCAGTACTTC
NA | TRBJ2-7 | TRBD1 | TRBV6-6 | 15 | CASKEGGQITYEQYF | TGTGCCAGCAAGGAAGGGGGCCAGATAACCTACGAGCAGTACTTC
NA | TRBJ2-1 | TRBD2 | TRBV29-1 | 16 | CSVGVLLAGVVNEQFF | TGCAGCGTTGGCGTCCTCCTAGCGGGAGTTGTCAATGAGCAGTTCTTC
few | TRBJ2-2 | TRBD2 | TRBV5-6 | 15 | CASSWTSVYTGELFF | TGTGCCAGCAGCTGGACTAGCGTATACACCGGGGAGCTGTTTTTT
NA | TRBJ1-6 | TRBD1 | TRBV6-5 | 15 | CASKAPTGNNSPLHF | TGTGCCAGCAAAGCCCCGACAGGGAATAATTCCCCCCTCCACTTT
NA | TRBJ1-3 | TRBD1 | TRBV5-1 | 16 | CASGKTGPSSGNTIYF | TGCGCCAGCGGGAAGACAGGGCCCAGCTCTGGAAACACCATATATTTT
NA | TRBJ2-2 | TRBD1 | TRBV6-5 | 15 | CASSGDRGPTEELFF | TGTGCCAGCAGTGGGGACAGGGGGCCTACCGAGGAGCTGTTTTTT
NA | TRBJ2-1 | NA | TRBV20-1 | 10 | CSAKSDEQFF | TGCAGTGCTAAATCGGATGAGCAGTTCTTC
once | TRBJ1-5 | NA | TRBV18 | 13 | CASSPELEQPQHF | TGTGCCAGCTCACCGGAGTTGGAACAGCCCCAGCATTTT
NA | TRBJ2-3 | NA | TRBV11-1 | 13 | CASSLGSLHTQYF | TGTGCCAGCAGCTTAGGTAGCCTTCATACGCAGTATTTT
NA | TRBJ2-1 | NA | TRBV29-1 | 10 | CSGTNNEQFF | TGCAGCGGCACTAACAATGAGCAGTTCTTC
few | TRBJ1-4 | NA | TRBV4-3 | 15 | CASSQVTGSNEKLFF | TGCGCCAGCAGCCAAGTTACGGGGTCTAATGAAAAACTGTTTTTT
NA | TRBJ2-7 | NA | TRBV7-9 | 16 | CASSLGVSGVSYEQYF | TGTGCCAGCAGCTTAGGGGTTTCGGGGGTCTCCTACGAGCAGTACTTC
NA | TRBJ2-5 | NA | TRBV6-5 | 15 | CASSYEIGGQETQYF | TGTGCCAGCAGTTACGAGATCGGTGGCCAAGAGACCCAGTACTTC
NA | TRBJ1-5 | TRBD1 | TRBV5-6 | 15 | CASSFRGQVNQPQHF | TGTGCCAGCAGCTTTCGAGGACAGGTCAATCAGCCCCAGCATTTT
NA | TRBJ1-2 | TRBD1 | TRBV7-9 | 14 | CASSLEAGGGGYTF | TGTGCCAGCAGCTTAGAGGCAGGGGGAGGTGGCTACACCTTC
NA | TRBJ1-1 | NA | TRBV7-2 | 14 | CASSGRGTGSEAFF | TGTGCCAGCAGCGGACGGGGGACTGGGTCTGAAGCTTTCTTT
NA | TRBJ1-5 | NA | TRBV5-8 | 17 | CASSFLWEPRSNQPQHF | NA
NA | TRBJ2-7 | NA | TRBV7-8 | 14 | CASSDPGFAYEQYF | TGTGCCAGCAGCGACCCAGGATTTGCCTACGAGCAGTACTTC
NA | TRBJ2-3 | NA | TRBV7-2 | 15 | CASSLVADSTDTQYF | TGTGCCAGCAGCTTAGTAGCGGATAGCACAGATACGCAGTATTTT
NA | TRBJ2-7 | NA | TRBV27 | 17 | CASSFTRHPQSSYEQYF | TGTGCCAGCAGTTTCACCAGGCACCCCCAAAGTTCCTACGAGCAGTACTTC
NA | TRBJ2-1 | NA | TRBV9 | 14 | CASSGTWEGDEQFF | TGTGCCAGCAGCGGAACATGGGAAGGGGATGAGCAGTTCTTC
NA | TRBJ2-1 | NA | TRBV28 | 14 | CASSDLRAGGEQFF | TGTGCCAGCAGCGACCTCCGAGCGGGCGGTGAGCAGTTCTTC